Listed below are T cell receptor beta chains from one sample, sequenced in a study of T cell repertoires in cytomegalovirus infection. TCRdb itself ran the reads through MiXCR, one entry per CDR3 protein. The table records about 220,000 distinct CDR3 sequences, roughly 34% of them present only once. These TCRs are of unknown antigen specificity. Sequences were derived from CD8+ T cells from cultured PBMCs, sampled from culture after CMV antigen stimulation. These TCRs come from a human donor in good health (CMV status not recorded). Some clones in this sample may be carry-over from other donors' samples. The CDR3 runs from the conserved cysteine through the conserved F or W. A D gene is named only where the DNA matches it firmly. Rows give clone size only sometimes, using once, few, many, or a class for an expanded clone.

len | j_gene | v_gene | abundance | d_gene | CDR3aa | CDR3nt
16 | TRBJ2-7 | TRBV6-6 | NA | TRBD1 | CASSYADRDRAYEQYF | TGTGCCAGCAGTTATGCCGACCGGGACAGGGCCTACGAGCAGTACTTC
14 | TRBJ1-1 | TRBV6-5 | few | NA | CASSPLSGNTEAFF | TGTGCCAGCAGTCCACTGAGCGGGAACACTGAAGCTTTCTTT
18 | TRBJ1-2 | TRBV7-2 | NA | TRBD1 | CASSAYRGGLMANYGYTF | TGTGCCAGCAGCGCCTACAGGGGGGGGTTGATGGCTAACTATGGCTACACCTTC
10 | TRBJ2-1 | TRBV7-6 | NA | NA | CASSLDRQFF | TGTGCCAGCAGCTTAGATCGGCAGTTCTTC
16 | TRBJ1-5 | TRBV28 | NA | NA | CASSLAGNILHQPQHF | TGTGCCAGCAGTTTAGCAGGAAATATTCTACATCAGCCCCAGCATTTT
16 | TRBJ2-1 | TRBV7-3 | NA | TRBD2 | CASSLPRAGVKNEQFF | TGTGCCAGCAGCCTCCCCCGAGCGGGAGTTAAAAATGAGCAGTTCTTC
13 | TRBJ1-2 | TRBV6-2/TRBV6-3 | NA | NA | CASSSGGVYGYTF | TGTGCCAGCAGCTCGGGGGGTGTCTATGGCTACACCTTC
13 | TRBJ2-7 | TRBV20-1 | NA | NA | CSAHKGLHHEQYF | TGCAGTGCCCACAAGGGCCTCCACCACGAGCAGTACTTC
16 | TRBJ1-3 | TRBV7-2 | many | NA | CASSLGVLLTGNTIYF | TGTGCCAGCAGCTTAGGAGTGCTCCTGACTGGAAACACCATATATTTT
13 | TRBJ2-7 | TRBV27 | NA | NA | CASSPLRGDEQYF | TGTGCCAGCAGTCCCCTCCGCGGGGACGAGCAGTACTTC
15 | TRBJ2-3 | TRBV7-6 | few | NA | CASSLKAFGTDTQYF | TGTGCCAGCAGCTTAAAAGCATTCGGCACAGATACGCAGTATTTT
16 | TRBJ2-2 | TRBV7-9 | few | TRBD1 | CASSSRTGTGTGELFF | TGTGCCAGCAGTTCCAGGACAGGGACTGGAACCGGGGAGCTGTTTTTT
14 | TRBJ1-2 | TRBV7-4 | few | NA | CASSFEEGGYGYTF | TGTGCCAGCAGCTTCGAAGAGGGGGGGTATGGCTACACCTTC
13 | TRBJ2-1 | TRBV5-1 | NA | TRBD1 | CASSLFKTGGQFF | TGCGCCAGCAGCTTGTTCAAGACAGGGGGACAGTTCTTC
10 | TRBJ1-2 | TRBV29-1 | NA | TRBD1 | CSVSTGGHTF | TGCAGCGTTTCCACAGGGGGCCACACCTTC
14 | TRBJ2-1 | TRBV19 | many | NA | CASTSPIFPHEQFF | TGTGCCAGTACCTCTCCCATATTTCCCCATGAGCAGTTCTTC
16 | TRBJ2-5 | TRBV11-2 | NA | TRBD1 | CASSNPRTGGLETQYF | TGTGCCAGCAGCAACCCCCGGACAGGGGGCCTAGAGACCCAGTACTTC
17 | TRBJ2-1 | TRBV7-6 | NA | TRBD1 | CASAPGTGTRSYNEQFF | TGTGCCAGCGCACCCGGGACAGGCACTAGATCCTACAATGAGCAGTTCTTC
15 | TRBJ2-1 | TRBV7-8 | NA | TRBD2 | CASRERGGPYNEQFF | TGTGCCAGCAGAGAGCGGGGGGGCCCCTACAATGAGCAGTTCTTC
16 | TRBJ2-3 | TRBV7-2 | NA | TRBD2 | CASSLELAGSGDTQYF | TGTGCCAGCAGCTTAGAACTAGCGGGAAGTGGAGATACGCAGTATTTT
15 | TRBJ1-4 | TRBV27 | NA | TRBD1 | CASSPLTGRFEKLFF | TGTGCCAGCAGTCCCCTGACAGGGCGTTTTGAAAAACTGTTTTTT
16 | TRBJ2-7 | TRBV4-2 | few | TRBD2 | CASSQEKASGGYEQYF | TGTGCCAGCAGCCAAGAGAAGGCTAGCGGAGGTTACGAGCAGTACTTC
16 | TRBJ1-5 | TRBV11-2 | NA | NA | CASSLGPRGGNQPQHF | TGTGCCAGCAGCTTAGGGCCCCGCGGTGGCAATCAGCCCCAGCATTTT
10 | TRBJ2-1 | TRBV29-1 | NA | NA | CSVAYNEQFF | TGCAGCGTGGCATACAATGAGCAGTTCTTC
17 | TRBJ2-5 | TRBV6-5 | few | TRBD2 | CASRSGLAGVDPETQYF | TGTGCCAGCAGATCGGGACTAGCGGGGGTCGATCCAGAGACCCAGTACTTC
14 | TRBJ1-2 | TRBV5-1 | few | NA | CASSLDDSAYGYTF | TGCGCCAGCAGCTTGGACGACAGTGCATATGGCTACACCTTC
14 | TRBJ2-5 | TRBV24-1 | NA | NA | CATSDPGLQETQYF | TGTGCCACCAGTGATCCGGGCCTACAAGAGACCCAGTACTTC
16 | TRBJ2-7 | TRBV28 | NA | TRBD2 | CASSAPWTSVSYEQYF | TGTGCCAGCAGTGCCCCTTGGACTAGCGTCTCCTACGAGCAGTACTTC
12 | TRBJ2-1 | TRBV2 | few | TRBD1 | CASIDRGNEQFF | TGTGCCAGCATAGACAGGGGCAATGAGCAGTTCTTC